Below, 2 T cell receptor beta chains from the same sample are listed, as sequenced in a study of Ad26.COV2.S vaccination and SARS-CoV-2 variants. Treatment meaning: 19 received Ad26.COV2.S at low or high dose, single or two shots; 5 received placebo; per-sample allocation not given. Day 63 following the first vaccine or placebo injection was when the samples were taken. Only in-frame clones appear in the TCRdb table, and some are missing; sequencing was by immunoSEQ multiplex PCR. The sample includes 510,000 or so clones, roughly 87% of them seen just once. The sequencing here drew on peripheral blood, taken in a trial of Ad26.COV2.S vaccine versus placebo. These receptors were collected from a person aged 18 to 59 who received the Ad26.COV2.S COVID-19 vaccine or a placebo.

V is TRBV9 and J is TRBJ2-3; D not certain. V was clipped by 0 bases and J by 2 bases, with 7 bases between them. Germline V lookup: CDR1 SGDLS, CDR2 YYNGEE. The CDR3 length is 14 residues. The CDR3 nucleotides are TGTGCCAGCAGCGTAGGCGGAACCACAGATACGCAGTATTTT. Protein sequence: CASSVGGTTDTQYF.

DNA of the CDR3: TGCGCCAGCAGCTTGGTTTTTTGGGCCTACGAGCAGTACTTC. Protein: CASSLVFWAYEQYF. The chain has TRBV5-1 and TRBJ2-7; no definite D call. Germline CDR1 reads SGHRS; CDR2 reads YFSETQ. The V end lost 0 bases, the J end lost 2 bases, and 9 bases lay between the germline ends. The length of the CDR3 is 14 residues.